The 5 T cell receptor beta chains in this list originate from one sample, sequenced in a study of cytomegalovirus exposure and HLA in healthy donors. The protocol was immunoSEQ multiplex PCR, while the TCRdb copy is restricted to in-frame clones and leaves out a portion. This repertoire shows more than 45,000 clones, nearly 90% found once; its top ten account for more than 14%. The sequencing sample was made of PBMCs. All receptors come from a woman younger than 30 in good health and CMV-seronegative.

V and J are TRBV30 and TRBJ2-1; a weak D match, TRBD2 (6 bases). There are 13 residues in the CDR3. Germline V gives CDR1 GTSNPN, CDR2 SVGIG (reference sequence). V lost 5 bases, J lost 9 bases, and 17 bases lay in between. CDR3 nucleotides: TGTGCCTGGGGGGGACTTTCCCACAGTGAGCAGTTCTTC. This codes for CAWGGLSHSEQFF.

The chain has TRBV18 and TRBJ1-5; D might be TRBD1 (6 bases). The germline V gene encodes CDR1 KGHSH and CDR2 LQKENI. With 0 bases removed from V and 2 bases from J, the gap between germline ends came to 11 bases. The CDR3 consists of 16 residues. The CDR3 bases are TGTGCCAGCTCACCACCAGGGGGTGGAGGCAATCAGCCCCAGCATTTT. This encodes CASSPPGGGGNQPQHF.

This chain links TRBV5-1 with TRBJ1-2, with D unresolved. The V gene's germline CDR1 is SGHRS and CDR2 YFSETQ. V lost 0 bases and J lost 8, with 14 bases in between. This CDR3 comprises 14 residues. The CDR3 DNA sequence: TGCGCCAGCAGCTTGGAAGGAGACTTTATGGGCTACACCTTC. It translates to CASSLEGDFMGYTF.

The chain links TRBV19 to TRBJ1-1; D call uncertain. This CDR3 comprises 13 residues. V lost 1 base to trimming and J lost 5 bases, with 8 bases between them. Germline CDR1 is LNHDA and CDR2 is SQIVND (reference sequence). CDR3 sequence reads: CASSIGWATEAFF. In DNA, the CDR3 is TGTGCCAGTAGTATAGGCTGGGCGACTGAAGCTTTCTTT.

In its sample, this clone was seen a few times. The chain employs TRBV11-3 and TRBJ2-1; TRBD1 matches at 9 bases. The germline gives CDR1 SGHNT, CDR2 YENEEA. This CDR3 comprises 15 residues. The trim removed 3 bases at V and 10 bases at J, leaving 10 bases unmatched. CDR3 protein: CASSLAGQGNSEQFF. The CDR3, as DNA: TGTGCCAGCAGCTTGGCGGGACAGGGAAACAGCGAGCAGTTCTTC.